A selection of T cell receptor beta chains follows, all from one sample in a study of T cell responses to AZD1222 COVID-19 vaccine. The method was immunoSEQ multiplex PCR; TCRdb's version includes in-frame clones alone and lacks a portion of them. This table has 200,000 or so clones, around 87% appearing once. This specimen was peripheral blood, taken on day 0 of MenACWY control vaccination. These receptors were taken from an adult in good health. The CDR3 runs from the conserved cysteine through the conserved F or W. A D gene is named only where the DNA matches it firmly. Clone sizes are given selectively: once, few, many, or a class where the clone is expanded.

D,V,size,J,DNA,CDR3
.,TRBV7-9,once,TRBJ1-1,TGTGCCAGCAGCCCCCCAGGTTTGCTGAACACTGAAGCTTTCTTT,CASSPPGLLNTEAFF
.,TRBV4-1,.,TRBJ1-1,TGCGCCAGCAGCCCAGAAAAAGTGAGGAGGGGAGGCACTGAAGCTTTCTTT,CASSPEKVRRGGTEAFF
TRBD2,TRBV27,.,TRBJ2-1,TGTGCCAGCAGTCGACTAGCGGTAAGCTCCTACAATGAGCAGTTCTTC,CASSRLAVSSYNEQFF
.,TRBV19,.,TRBJ2-3,TGTGCCAGTAGTAGGCCTAATGAGGGCCCAGATACGCAGTATTTT,CASSRPNEGPDTQYF
.,TRBV9,.,TRBJ2-3,TGTGCCAGCAGCGTAGGTGGACAAAGCACAGATACGCAGTATTTT,CASSVGGQSTDTQYF
.,TRBV19,few,TRBJ1-2,TGTGCCAGTAGTGCGCCGGGACTGGCTAACTATGGCTACACCTTC,CASSAPGLANYGYTF
.,TRBV12-3/TRBV12-4,.,TRBJ1-2,TGTGCCAGCAGTTTAACCCAGGGCTATGGCTACACCTTC,CASSLTQGYGYTF
.,TRBV4-3,.,TRBJ2-1,TGCGCCAGCAGCCAAGATCCTGCTAACTCCTACAATGAGCAGTTCTTC,CASSQDPANSYNEQFF
.,TRBV9,few,TRBJ1-3,TGTGCCAGCAGCGTGGATATTACGGGCTCTGGAAACACCATATATTTT,CASSVDITGSGNTIYF
TRBD1,TRBV7-9,.,TRBJ1-4,TGTGCCAGCAGCTTAGTTCATCAGGGGGCGGGGAGTGAAAAACTGTTTTTT,CASSLVHQGAGSEKLFF
.,TRBV18,many,TRBJ2-7,TGTGCCAGCTCACTTGAAACCTACGAGCAGTACTTC,CASSLETYEQYF
.,TRBV6-6,.,TRBJ2-7,TGTGCCAGCAGTTACTCGGCCAGAAACACCTACGAGCAGTACTTC,CASSYSARNTYEQYF
TRBD2,TRBV7-2,.,TRBJ2-5,TGTGCCAGCAGCTTAGTGGCTAGCGGTCGAGGGGAGACCCAGTACTTC,CASSLVASGRGETQYF
.,TRBV6-4,.,TRBJ2-3,TGTGCCAGCAGTGGCTCTGAAGCAGATACGCAGTATTTT,CASSGSEADTQYF
.,TRBV19,.,TRBJ1-6,TGTGCCAGTAGTACTTTCAATTCACCCCTCCACTTT,CASSTFNSPLHF
.,TRBV2,.,TRBJ2-5,TGTGCCAGCAGTGAGCCTCTAGAAGAGACCCAGTACTTC,CASSEPLEETQYF
.,TRBV3-1/TRBV3-2,.,TRBJ1-2,TGTGCCAGCAGCCAAGGGCAGGGAGGTAACTATGGCTACACCTTC,CASSQGQGGNYGYTF
.,TRBV30,.,TRBJ2-2,TGTGCCGGGAACCAGGGAGGAGACACCGGGGAGCTGTTTTTT,CAGNQGGDTGELFF
.,TRBV6-5,.,TRBJ1-3,TGTGCCAGCAGCCGTGGGGGTCTGGAAAACACCATATATTTT,CASSRGGLENTIYF
TRBD1,TRBV19,.,TRBJ1-1,TGTGCCAGTAGTAGTAGACAGGGGGCGAACACTGAAGCTTTCTTT,CASSSRQGANTEAFF
.,TRBV27,once,TRBJ2-1,TGTGCCAGCAGTTTCGACTACCAGGGATACAATGAGCAGTTCTTC,CASSFDYQGYNEQFF
TRBD1,TRBV5-1,.,TRBJ1-1,TGCGCCAGCAGCACCCCGGGGACAGGGGGCACTGAAGCTTTCTTT,CASSTPGTGGTEAFF
.,TRBV11-2,.,TRBJ2-7,TGTGCCAGCAGCTTCGAGGGACTTCCCTCATACGAGCAGTACTTC,CASSFEGLPSYEQYF
.,TRBV12-3/TRBV12-4,.,TRBJ2-7,TGTGCCAGCAGTTTTTCGAGTAGGGACGAGCAGTACTTC,CASSFSSRDEQYF
.,TRBV4-2,.,TRBJ1-1,TGTGCCAGCAGCCAAGGGCAGCCGGGCAAGAACACTGAAGCTTTCTTT,CASSQGQPGKNTEAFF
.,TRBV28,.,TRBJ1-5,TGTGCCAGCAGTTTTACTGGGGTTCAGCCCCAGCATTTT,CASSFTGVQPQHF
.,TRBV9,.,TRBJ2-1,TGTGCCAGCAGCGAGAGTGACAATGAGCAGTTCTTC,CASSESDNEQFF
.,TRBV7-2,.,TRBJ2-4,TGTGCCAGCAGCTTAGGCCGTGGGGAGCGGACCAAAAACATTCAGTACTTC,CASSLGRGERTKNIQYF
.,TRBV6-5,.,TRBJ1-6,TGTGCCAGCAGTTACTCGAACGATTCACCCCTCCACTTT,CASSYSNDSPLHF
.,TRBV18,few,TRBJ2-7,TGTGCCAGCTCCCCCGATCGGGAAGGTTCCGAGCAGTACTTC,CASSPDREGSEQYF
TRBD1,TRBV11-2,.,TRBJ2-2,TGTGCCAGCAGCCCCGGGACAGTCAACACCGGGGAGCTGTTTTTT,CASSPGTVNTGELFF
TRBD1,TRBV4-2,few,TRBJ2-7,TGTGCCAGCAGCCACTTGACCGGGACAGGGGCCTACGAGCAGTACTTC,CASSHLTGTGAYEQYF
TRBD1,TRBV5-1,once,TRBJ2-7,TGCGCCAGCAGCTTCGACAGGGTAACCTACGAGCAGTACTTC,CASSFDRVTYEQYF
.,TRBV28,once,TRBJ1-3,TGTGCCAGCAGTAGGGACACCGGAGCTGGAAACACCATATATTTT,CASSRDTGAGNTIYF
.,TRBV7-9,.,TRBJ2-5,TGTGCCAGCAGCCTCATACCAGGGGCTCAAGAGACCCAGTACTTC,CASSLIPGAQETQYF
TRBD1,TRBV14,once,TRBJ2-2,TGTGCCAGCAGACGAGGGACAGGGGGTACCGGGGAGCTGTTTTTT,CASRRGTGGTGELFF
TRBD1,TRBV9,.,TRBJ2-7,TGTGCCAGCAGCGTAGAGGGACAGGGAATCTACGAGCAGTACTTC,CASSVEGQGIYEQYF
TRBD1,TRBV3-1/TRBV3-2,.,TRBJ1-2,TGTGCCAGCAGCCGTAACCAGGGGGCAATTGGTGGCTACACCTTC,CASSRNQGAIGGYTF
.,TRBV5-1,.,TRBJ1-1,TGCGCCAGCAGCTTGGGGGTGTTAGGGTCTAACACTGAAGCTTTCTTT,CASSLGVLGSNTEAFF
.,TRBV10-1,.,TRBJ2-7,TGCGCCAGCTCGGGACAATCCTACGAGCAGTACTTC,CASSGQSYEQYF
.,TRBV4-2,once,TRBJ1-1,TGTGCCAGCAGCCACGGACTGCCGAACACTGAAGCTTTCTTT,CASSHGLPNTEAFF
TRBD1,TRBV2,.,TRBJ2-7,TGTGCCAGCAAAGCACTAAAGGTGGCAGGGGGCGACTACGAGCAGTACTTC,CASKALKVAGGDYEQYF
.,TRBV5-5,.,TRBJ2-7,TGTGCCAGCACCCCATTTCCCCGGGACACGTCCTACGAGCAGTACTTC,CASTPFPRDTSYEQYF
TRBD1,TRBV7-8,.,TRBJ1-6,TGTGCCAGCAGCTACCCGGGACAGGTAGCTTCACCCCTCCACTTT,CASSYPGQVASPLHF
.,TRBV12-3/TRBV12-4,once,TRBJ2-7,TGTGCCAGCAGTCGGACCTACGAGCAGTACTTC,CASSRTYEQYF
TRBD1,TRBV14,.,TRBJ1-6,TGTGCCAGCAGCCAAAGACAGGGAAGGGCTTATAATTCACCCCTCCACTTT,CASSQRQGRAYNSPLHF
TRBD1,TRBV29-1,.,TRBJ1-1,TGCAGCATCCCGGGACAGTTCACTGAAGCTTTCTTT,CSIPGQFTEAFF
TRBD2,TRBV2,.,TRBJ2-3,TGTGCCAGCAGTCAGACTAGCGGGAGAGCGGATACGCAGTATTTT,CASSQTSGRADTQYF
.,TRBV29-1,.,TRBJ1-4,TGCAGCGCAGTCTCAGGGGTAGGCTCTGAAAAACTGTTTTTT,CSAVSGVGSEKLFF
.,TRBV24-1,.,TRBJ2-2,TGTGCCACCAGTGACGGGACAAGGCAGGCCGGGGAGCTGTTTTTT,CATSDGTRQAGELFF
TRBD1,TRBV7-2,.,TRBJ1-1,TGTGCCAGCAGCCAGGGACAGGAAGGGGCTGAAGCTTTCTTT,CASSQGQEGAEAFF
.,TRBV14,.,TRBJ2-3,TGTGCCAGCAGCCAAGTAGTTGCGGTTCCCAGGACCGCCACAGATACGCAGTATTTT,CASSQVVAVPRTATDTQYF
.,TRBV6-2/TRBV6-3,.,TRBJ1-4,TGTGCCAGCAGTTACAGTGCAACTAATGAAAAACTGTTTTTT,CASSYSATNEKLFF
TRBD1,TRBV6-2/TRBV6-3,.,TRBJ1-6,TGTGCCAGCAGTTACAGGACAGGTGATAATTCACCCCTCCACTTT,CASSYRTGDNSPLHF
TRBD2,TRBV10-3,.,TRBJ2-1,TGTGCCATCAGTGGGGGGGGAGAGCAGTTCTTC,CAISGGGEQFF
.,TRBV27,.,TRBJ1-6,TGTGCCAGCAATAACAGGGATAATTCACCCCTCCACTTT,CASNNRDNSPLHF
.,TRBV18,.,TRBJ2-6,TGTGCCAGCTCACCCGGAGATCCCAACTCTGGGGCCAACGTCCTGACTTTC,CASSPGDPNSGANVLTF
TRBD2,TRBV9,.,TRBJ2-1,TGTGCCAGCAGCCCCGGGACTAGCGGATACAATGAGCAGTTCTTC,CASSPGTSGYNEQFF
.,TRBV19,.,TRBJ1-2,TGTGCCAGTAGTATAGAGACCCGGGCACAAGTCTATGGCTACACCTTC,CASSIETRAQVYGYTF